This T cell receptor beta chain was observed in a study of blood T cell repertoires in COVID-19. Study-wide context: Acute and convalescent COVID-19 specimens originated in the United States, Italy and Spain. In each case, the material was cDNA or gDNA derived from T cells, B-cell-depleted T cells, or PBMCs.

Profiling relied on immunoSEQ multiplex PCR, and the TCRdb table lists in-frame clones only, not all of them. The table includes about 210,000 clones, about 88% detected once. The sequencing sample was made of peripheral blood. The sequence came from a woman aged 40 to 50 with acute or convalescent COVID-19.

CDR3 sequence (DNA): TGCGCCAGCAGCCAGTCGGACTCCAACTCTGGAAACACCATATATTTT. Translated: CASSQSDSNSGNTIYF. This chain joins TRBV4-1 and TRBJ1-3; D gene ambiguous. V lost 3 bases to trimming and J lost 0 bases, with 12 bases between them. The CDR3 runs to 16 residues. Germline V CDR1 and CDR2: MGHRA, YSYEKL.